This TCR beta chain was retrieved from a study of blood T cell repertoires in COVID-19. On the study more broadly: Samples came from the United States, Italy and Spain, spanning acute and convalescent COVID-19.

Sequencing was performed with immunoSEQ multiplex PCR; in TCRdb, only in-frame clones are kept and a portion is missing. The table lists 100,000 or so clones, around 86% of them singletons, with roughly 3% in the top ten. Trimming at V came to 4 bases and at J to 15 bases, leaving 5 bases not matched to a gene. In germline, CDR1 is SEHNR, CDR2 FQNEAQ (reference sequence). The CDR3 has 11 amino acids. This study enrolled people aged roughly 18 to 89 from around 26 US geographic areas. Assignment of participants to cohorts was predicated upon participant-reported clinical history. Recovered participants had two consecutive negative NP/OP PCR tests, healthcare professional clearance, or symptom resolution.

Sequencing was performed on PBMCs or T cells enriched from blood (not recorded which). The rearrangement joins TRBV7-9 to TRBJ2-1, with 8 bases identical to TRBD2. This clonotype was sampled from a woman in her 50s who had recovered from COVID-19. CDR3 region: CASSSTSEGFF. CDR3 coding DNA: TGTGCCAGCAGCTCGACTAGCGAGGGGTTCTTC.